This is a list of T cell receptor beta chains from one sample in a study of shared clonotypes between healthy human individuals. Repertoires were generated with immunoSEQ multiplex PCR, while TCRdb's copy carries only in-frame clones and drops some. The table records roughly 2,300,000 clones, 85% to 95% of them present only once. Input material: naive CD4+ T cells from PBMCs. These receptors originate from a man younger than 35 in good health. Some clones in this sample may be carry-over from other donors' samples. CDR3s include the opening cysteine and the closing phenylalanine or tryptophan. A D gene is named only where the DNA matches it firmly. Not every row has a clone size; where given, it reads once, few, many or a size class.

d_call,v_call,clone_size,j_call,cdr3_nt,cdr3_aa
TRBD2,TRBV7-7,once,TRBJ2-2,TGTGCCAGCAGCTCCCAGACGGGGGGAAACACCGGGGAGCTGTTTTTT,CASSSQTGGNTGELFF
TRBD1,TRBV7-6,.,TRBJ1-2,TGTGCCAGCAGCCCTGTGGCCAGGGGGTACACGATTTATGGCTACACCTTC,CASSPVARGYTIYGYTF
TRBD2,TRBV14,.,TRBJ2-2,TGTGCCAGTTCCCTAGCGGGAGGAAAGACCGGGGAGCTGTTTTTT,CASSLAGGKTGELFF
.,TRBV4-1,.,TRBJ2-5,TGCGCCAGCAGCCAAGACGGAGCGGGCTTACAAGAGACCCAGTACTTC,CASSQDGAGLQETQYF
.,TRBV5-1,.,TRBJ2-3,TGCGCCAGCAGCTTAACCGGGCGCGGAGATACGCAGTATTTT,CASSLTGRGDTQYF
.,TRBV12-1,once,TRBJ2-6,TGTGCCAGCAGACAAAGTCGGGCCAACGTCCTGACTTTC,CASRQSRANVLTF
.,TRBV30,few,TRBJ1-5,TGTGCCTGGAGTGTAGAGGGGATCGAGCCCCAGCATTTT,CAWSVEGIEPQHF
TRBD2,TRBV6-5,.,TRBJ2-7,TGTGCCAGCCACCCACCACTAGCGGGAGCCAGGGAGCAGTACTTC,CASHPPLAGAREQYF
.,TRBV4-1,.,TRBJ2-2,TGCGCCAGCAGCCCAATTTCCGGGACAATCCCCGGGGAGCTGTTTTTT,CASSPISGTIPGELFF
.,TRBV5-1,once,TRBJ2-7,TGCGCCAGCAGCTTGGTAGTGGGATCGGACGAGCAGTACTTC,CASSLVVGSDEQYF
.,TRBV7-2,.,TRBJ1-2,TGTGCCAGCAGCTTAGGCGGCAGGGTTATAGAAGGCTACACCTTC,CASSLGGRVIEGYTF
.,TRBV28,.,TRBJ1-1,TGTGCCAGCAGCCCTCCAGGGGCCAAGACCACTGAAGCTTTCTTT,CASSPPGAKTTEAFF
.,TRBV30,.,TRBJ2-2,TGTGCCTGTACGGCTGGGAACACCGGGGAGCTGTTTTTT,CACTAGNTGELFF
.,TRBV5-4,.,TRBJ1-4,TGTGCCAGCAGCTGGGGCGGGACAACTAATGAAAAACTGTTTTTT,CASSWGGTTNEKLFF
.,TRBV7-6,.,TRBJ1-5,TGTGCCAGCAGCCCGTGGGGGTCAGATCAGCCCCAGCATTTT,CASSPWGSDQPQHF
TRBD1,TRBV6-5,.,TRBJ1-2,TGTGCCAGCAGTTATGGTGGGACAGGGAACGGCTACACCTTC,CASSYGGTGNGYTF
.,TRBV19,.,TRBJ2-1,TGTGCCTTGCTACCCGACAATGAGCAGTTCTTC,CALLPDNEQFF
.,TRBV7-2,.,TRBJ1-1,TGTGCCAGCAGCTTAGCCCCCAGGGACACTGAAGCTTTCTTT,CASSLAPRDTEAFF
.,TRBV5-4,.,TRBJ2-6,TGTGCCAGCAGCTTGGATGGGACCTCTGGGGCCAACGTCCTGACTTTC,CASSLDGTSGANVLTF
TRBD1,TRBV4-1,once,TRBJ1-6,TGCGCCAGCAGCCAGGGCGTCCCGGGACAGGGACCCCTCCACTTT,CASSQGVPGQGPLHF
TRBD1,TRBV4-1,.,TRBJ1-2,TGCGCCAGCAGTCGGACAGGGAACTATGGCTACACCTTC,CASSRTGNYGYTF
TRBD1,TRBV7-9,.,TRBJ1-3,TGTGCCAGCAGCCCCAAGCGCCGGGACAGGGGAAACACCATATATTTT,CASSPKRRDRGNTIYF
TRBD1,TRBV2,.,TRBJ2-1,TGTGCCAGCAGTGATCAAAGACAGGGGTCCTACAATGAGCAGTTCTTC,CASSDQRQGSYNEQFF
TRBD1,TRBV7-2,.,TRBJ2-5,TGTGCCAGCAGCTTTGACAGGGGGCGGGAGACCCAGTACTTC,CASSFDRGRETQYF
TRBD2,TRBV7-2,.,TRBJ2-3,TGTGCCAGCAGCAAAACTAGCGGGGGGAGCACAGATACGCAGTATTTT,CASSKTSGGSTDTQYF
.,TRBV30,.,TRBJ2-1,TGTGCCTGGAGTGTACGGGGTAGCAATGAGCAGTTCTTC,CAWSVRGSNEQFF
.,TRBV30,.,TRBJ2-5,TGTGCCGGGGATCAGTTCCAAGAGACCCAGTACTTC,CAGDQFQETQYF
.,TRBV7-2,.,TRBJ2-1,TGTGCCAGCAGCCGGACGGGACACCTCAATGAGCAGTTCTTC,CASSRTGHLNEQFF
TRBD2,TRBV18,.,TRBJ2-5,TGTGCCAGCTCACCGGGGACTAGCGGGACTCAAGAGACCCAGTACTTC,CASSPGTSGTQETQYF
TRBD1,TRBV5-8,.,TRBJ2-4,TGTGCCAGCAGCATACCGGGACAGGGAACGGAAAACATTCAGTACTTC,CASSIPGQGTENIQYF
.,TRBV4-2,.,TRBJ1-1,TGTGCCAGCAGCCGCGAACAGGGGAACACTGAAGCTTTCTTT,CASSREQGNTEAFF
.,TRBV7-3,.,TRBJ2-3,TGTGCCAGCAGCTTAGCGGCCATTAGCACAGATACGCAGTATTTT,CASSLAAISTDTQYF
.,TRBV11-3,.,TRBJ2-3,TGTGCCAGCAGCTTAGAGTTAACAGATACGCAGTATTTT,CASSLELTDTQYF
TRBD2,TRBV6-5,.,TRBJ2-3,TGTGCCAGCAGTCGACTAGCGGGCGGGTCAGATACGCAGTATTTT,CASSRLAGGSDTQYF
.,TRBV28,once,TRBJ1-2,TGTGCCAGCAGTCCCCCCCAGGGGCGGAATGGCTACACCTTC,CASSPPQGRNGYTF
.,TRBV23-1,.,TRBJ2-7,TGCGCCAGCAGTCAATCGGAGGGTCCTTGGATCTTCTACGAGCAGTACTTC,CASSQSEGPWIFYEQYF
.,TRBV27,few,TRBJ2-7,TGTGCCAGCAGTTACGGTGGCCACGAGCAGTACTTC,CASSYGGHEQYF
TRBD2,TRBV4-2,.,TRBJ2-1,TGTGCCAGCAGCCAAGAGTCTAGCGGGAGATCGAGTAATGAGCAGTTCTTC,CASSQESSGRSSNEQFF
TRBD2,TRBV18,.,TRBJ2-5,TGTGCCAGCTCACCAGCGGGAGATCAAGAGACCCAGTACTTC,CASSPAGDQETQYF
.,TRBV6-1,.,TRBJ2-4,TGTGCCAGCGTGGGGCGGAGACTAGCCAAAAACATTCAGTACTTC,CASVGRRLAKNIQYF
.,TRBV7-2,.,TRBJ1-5,TGTGCCAGCAGCTTAGACAGGGCCTCCAATCAGCCCCAGCATTTT,CASSLDRASNQPQHF
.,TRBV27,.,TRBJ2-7,TGTGCCAGCAGTTTCACGACGGTTTTCCCTTACGAGCAGTACTTC,CASSFTTVFPYEQYF
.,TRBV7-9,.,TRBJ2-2,TGTGCCAGCAGCCCCCCTCGTGGGAACACCGGGGAGCTGTTTTTT,CASSPPRGNTGELFF
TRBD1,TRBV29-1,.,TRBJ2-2,TGCAGCGTTGACGAGGGGGCTAGCACCGGGGAGCTGTTTTTT,CSVDEGASTGELFF
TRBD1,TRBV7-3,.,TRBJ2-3,TGTGCCAGCAGCCTCCGGGACAGGGCTGCGACACGGGTAAGAGGGGACACAGATACGCAGTATTTT,CASSLRDRAATRVRGDTDTQYF
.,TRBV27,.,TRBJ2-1,TGTGCCAGCAGGACTAAAGTCGTTCTTTACAATGAGCAGTTCTTC,CASRTKVVLYNEQFF
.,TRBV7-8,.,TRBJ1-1,TGTGCCAGCACCTCCAATTGGGGGGCGGCGAACACTGAAGCTTTCTTT,CASTSNWGAANTEAFF
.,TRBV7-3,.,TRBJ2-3,TGTGCCAGCAGCTTAGTGGCAGGGAGAACAGATACGCAGTATTTT,CASSLVAGRTDTQYF
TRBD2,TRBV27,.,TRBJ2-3,TGTGCCAGCACCCGGGGCGGGAGGAGCACAGATACGCAGTATTTT,CASTRGGRSTDTQYF
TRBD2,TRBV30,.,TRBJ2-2,TGTGCCACGCGGACTAGCGGGACCACCGGGGAGCTGTTTTTT,CATRTSGTTGELFF
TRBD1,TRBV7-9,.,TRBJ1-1,TGTGCCAGCAGCCCCCGGACAGGAAGCGTGAACACTGAAGCTTTCTTT,CASSPRTGSVNTEAFF
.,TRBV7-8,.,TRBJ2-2,TGTGCCAGCAGCTTAGTCGGGGAGCTGTTTTTT,CASSLVGELFF
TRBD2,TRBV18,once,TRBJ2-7,TGTGCCAGCTCATCGATTCTAGCGGTGGGCGAAGAGCAGTACTTC,CASSSILAVGEEQYF
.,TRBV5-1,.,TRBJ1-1,TGCGCCAGCACCGCTACAGGAGGACGGACTGAAGCTTTCTTT,CASTATGGRTEAFF
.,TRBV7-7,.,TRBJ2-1,TGTGCCAGCAGCTTAGGACCTTGGGGGAGTAGCTCCTACAATGAGCAGTTCTTC,CASSLGPWGSSSYNEQFF
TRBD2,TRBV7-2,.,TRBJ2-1,TGTGCCAGCAGCTCGCGAGGGGGGCGGGGACTAGGATCACATGAGCAGTTCTTC,CASSSRGGRGLGSHEQFF
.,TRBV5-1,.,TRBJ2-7,TGCGCCAGCAGCTCCCTAGAGACAGGTCCGAACGAGCAGTACTTC,CASSSLETGPNEQYF